This entry is about one TCR beta chain. The antigen is not known. The same CDR3 also results from other DNA sequences found in this sample. CDR1 and CDR2 from the germline V gene are SGHNT and YYREEE (reference sequence). The CDR3 covers 15 residues. Trimming pared 5 bases from V and 0 bases from J, leaving 15 bases between. The sample originates from a study of OX40 agonist ivuxolimab in advanced cancers. Study overall: Patients were dosed with the agonistic anti-OX40 (CD134) antibody ivuxolimab. While on treatment, patients had intravenous ivuxolimab at 0.01 to 10 mg/kg every 2 weeks. Head and neck, renal cell, melanoma or hepatocellular carcinoma were the cancers that dose-escalation patients had.

Only in-frame clones appear in the TCRdb table, and some are missing; sequencing was by immunoSEQ multiplex PCR. Of approximately 70,000 clones listed, roughly 80% were seen once; the top ten hold 1.1%. The study, taken as a whole, reports: Clonal expansion from baseline to week 6 occurred in both CD4+ and CD8+ T cells.

The chain links TRBV5-4 to TRBJ2-7, with D uncertain. The sequencing used CD4+ or CD8+ T cells sorted from blood, collected in a trial of the OX40 agonist ivuxolimab. The receptor's source is an adult with an advanced solid tumor such as melanoma, head and neck, liver or kidney cancer. This chain's CDR3 is CASSSGTLSSYEQYF. CDR3 sequence (DNA): TGTGCCAGCAGTTCGGGCACGTTGAGCTCCTACGAGCAGTACTTC.